This T cell receptor (beta chain) was identified during a study of vaccination and CD4 T cells after COVID-19. Looking at the study overall: The post-vaccine samples came a median about 77 days after dose two (range 14 to 241).

The V and J ends lost 1 base and 3 bases, in that order; junction bases with no gene match: 18. The germline gives CDR1 MDHEN, CDR2 SYDVKM. The CDR3 extends over 19 amino acids. Each CDR3 protein is one row after TCRdb ran MiXCR on the PCR reads. Here the sample spans around 20,000 distinct CDR3 sequences, more than 45% being singletons. This sequence was found in a human donor who had recovered from COVID-19. J is TRBJ2-7 and V is TRBV28; 7 bases fit TRBD2. The sequencing here drew on CD4+ T cells from blood, taken before SARS-CoV-2 vaccination. The CDR3 here is CASSLFLAVDVWVNYEQYF. CDR3 coding DNA: TGTGCCAGCAGTTTATTTCTAGCGGTAGACGTTTGGGTCAACTACGAGCAGTACTTC.